This T cell receptor (beta chain) was identified during a study of T cell responses to AZD1222 COVID-19 vaccine. Germline V gene lookup returns CDR1 SGDLS and CDR2 YYNGEE. This CDR3 spans 14 amino acids. The V gene lost 4 bases and the J gene lost 0 bases, with 11 bases spanning the gap. This table comes from immunoSEQ multiplex PCR, and its TCRdb copy is limited to in-frame clones, with some not included. The sample has under 110,000 clones, roughly 87% seen once. Material: peripheral blood, obtained 28 days after the second AZD1222 dose. This clonotype was obtained from an adult who received the AZD1222 COVID-19 vaccine. The chain carries TRBV9 and TRBJ2-7, with a tentative D call TRBD1 (6 bases). The CDR3 region is CASSLGHSSYEQYF. Here the CDR3 DNA reads TGTGCCAGCAGCTTGGGACACAGCTCCTACGAGCAGTACTTC.